This T cell receptor (beta chain) was identified during a study of shared clonotypes between healthy human individuals. Overall study results and limits: Represented diversity (both genetic and exposure-history) was limited by the small number of donors. It was only blood that was sampled, and tissue repertoires likely differ.

Losses at the gene ends were 2 bases for V and 2 bases for J; bases not matched to a gene: 4. Germline-derived CDR1 and CDR2 are MNHEY and SMNVEV (reference sequence). The CDR3 has 16 amino acids. Donors were healthy HIV-negative adults without recent acute infections or vaccinations. Adults of Caucasian background living in Nashville, Tennessee made up all donors. As regards this clone: Its antigen is unknown.

This table comes from immunoSEQ multiplex PCR, and its TCRdb copy is limited to in-frame clones, with some not included. In the table there are around 480,000 clones, about 79% of which are singletons. The receptor was derived from a woman aged 40 to 50 in good health. Some clones in this sample may be carry-over from other donors' samples. The chain employs TRBV27 and TRBJ2-3; 10 bases agree with TRBD2. Sequences were obtained from PBMCs. CDR3 loop: CASSLRLAGVTDTQYF. The DNA of the CDR3 is TGTGCCAGCAGTTTAAGGCTAGCGGGAGTCACAGATACGCAGTATTTT.